The entry below describes one T cell receptor (beta chain). The antigen this receptor binds is unknown. Base qualities were left out, and no much larger clone turns up one base away. The CDR3 runs 17 amino acids, cysteine and phenylalanine included. Only the CDR3 DNA is retained, 51 bases long and in frame from the first base. V trim: 1 base; J trim: 1 base; unmatched bases: 7. The germline V gene gives CDR1 as SQVTM and CDR2 as ANQGSEA. These data come from a study of blood T cell repertoires in COVID-19 (dated by TCRdb to about 2020). As for the study more broadly: Collaborator samples came from the United States, Italy and Spain and covered acute and convalescent phases of COVID-19. Samples were obtained from the ongoing ImmuneRACE study (first 160 participants) and from about 1,300 subjects provided by 6 global collaborators. The sample metadata nearly always contained a de-identified subject ID, COVID-19 status, age in years and sex. Where available, HLA class I and class II types were obtained from metadata supplied by the sample provider rather than from assay-based typing. Deeply sampled blood TCRbeta repertoires from subjects exposed to, actively infected with, or recovered from COVID-19 were included in the dataset. The repertoires were made available in a free public database intended to serve as a resource for research on the immune response to SARS-CoV-2. The material from the prospective study consisted of cDNA or gDNA derived from T cells, B-cell-depleted T cells, or PBMCs.

A second Seattle source provided samples from volunteer blood donors who had recovered from COVID-19. The collaborating institutions used their own protocols to collect whole blood in K2EDTA tubes. For TCRbeta analysis, collaborators shipped samples as frozen whole blood, isolated PBMCs, or DNA extracted from either of those sample types. What the work shows at the level of the full study, not this receptor alone: The quantity of clinical and demographic metadata differed by source and by participant and was supplied without curation.

TCRbeta CDR3 regions were amplified from genomic DNA by means of the immunoSEQ Assay, a bias-controlled multiplex PCR. The source study handled its data this way. Nucleated cell counts per sample were estimated from amplification of reference gene primers within the assay. To quantify the absolute abundance of each unique TCRbeta CDR3 rearrangement, sequence reads were collapsed and filtered. For each sample, productive Simpson clonality was calculated by taking the square root of Simpson's diversity index across productive rearrangements. In TCRdb, the immuneACCESS table is reduced to in-frame sequences with V and J assigned. These tables do not hold every clone; where another copy was compared, an unresolved V gene accounts for under half, and the others remain unexplained. Clone size and V and J calls were adopted from that table, with D and trimming inferred from the DNA. The sample data list roughly 220,000 clones, and 80% to 85% of these were observed just once. Over 2.5% of the sample is held by the ten biggest clonotypes.

Sequencing input: peripheral blood. The chain couples TRBV29-1 to TRBJ2-6; 7 bases in the junction line up with TRBD1. The TCR comes from a woman under 40 who had recovered from COVID-19. The DNA sequence is given as TGCAGCGTTGAAGCTCGGGACAGAACTTCTGGGGCCAACGTCCTGACTTTC. Translated, it reads CSVEARDRTSGANVLTF.